These 28 T cell receptor beta chains came from one sample sequenced in a study of T cell responses to AZD1222 COVID-19 vaccine. Method: immunoSEQ multiplex PCR; TCRdb's copy keeps in-frame clones and lacks some. The repertoire holds about 110,000 clones, with roughly 87% as singletons. Here the sequenced sample was peripheral blood, taken on day 0 of AZD1222 vaccination. The receptors were sampled from an adult in good health.

J is TRBJ2-1 and V is TRBV18; D gene uncertain. V lost 2 bases to trimming and J lost 6 bases, with 23 bases between them. CDR3 size: 18 residues. Looked up from germline, CDR1 is KGHSH and CDR2 is LQKENI. CDR3 residues: CASSPSARLGNTGNEQFF. In DNA form, the CDR3 reads TGTGCCAGCTCACCATCGGCCAGGCTAGGGAACACCGGCAATGAGCAGTTCTTC.

Worth noting for this clone: This likely comes from a read error, as the CDR3 has no conserved phenylalanine or tryptophan at its end. No DNA is shown, since the ends of the CDR3 on it are uncertain; the CDR3 is the one TCRdb lists. J is TRBJ2-3 and V is TRBV3-1 (or the pseudogene TRBV3-2). The CDR3 has 12 residues if both end residues are counted. Germline assignment: CDR1 LGHDT and CDR2 YNNKEL (reference sequence). The CDR3 is CASSQDRTGAAS.

The chain joins TRBV6-2 or TRBV6-3 to TRBJ2-7; no firm D call. Looked up from germline, CDR1 is MNHEY and CDR2 is SVGEGT. This CDR3 is built from 14 residues. V lost 2 bases and J lost 0, with 8 bases in between. In DNA form, the CDR3 reads TGTGCCAGCAGTTACCCGTCGCACTCCTACGAGCAGTACTTC. Its translation is CASSYPSHSYEQYF.

The chain links TRBV6-2 or TRBV6-3 to TRBJ2-1; the match to TRBD2 covers 12 bases. The CDR3 has 19 residues. J lost 0 bases, V lost 2 bases, and 8 bases had no gene match. Germline CDR1 reads MNHEY; CDR2 reads SVGEGT. Written as DNA, the CDR3 is TGTGCCAGCAGTTACGGGGCACTAGCGGGGGGTAGCTCCTACAATGAGCAGTTCTTC. Residues: CASSYGALAGGSSYNEQFF.

The chain employs TRBV4-3 and TRBJ1-2; TRBD1 agrees at 8 bases. Germline V gene sequence: CDR1 LGHNA, CDR2 YSLEER. After removal of 0 bases from V and 4 bases from J, the junction contained 7 bases not matched to a gene. There are 16 residues in the CDR3. The CDR3 region is CASSQDRTGRPYGYTF. The CDR3 bases are TGCGCCAGCAGCCAAGACAGGACAGGGCGGCCCTATGGCTACACCTTC.

The V and J genes are TRBV7-3 and TRBJ2-6; no firm D call. Germline values: CDR1 SGHTA, CDR2 FQGTGA. This CDR3 is 16 amino acids long. Trimming removed 4 bases at V and 0 bases at J, with 10 bases between. CDR3 coding DNA: TGTGCCAGCAGCTCCGCACCGGGCTCTGGGGCCAACGTCCTGACTTTC. This sequence encodes CASSSAPGSGANVLTF.

The chain has TRBV7-8 and TRBJ1-2; weak D call: TRBD1 (6 bases). CDR1 is SGHVS and CDR2 is FQNEAQ in the germline V gene. V was trimmed by 0 bases and J by 6 bases, leaving 11 bases between them. The CDR3 covers 14 residues. The CDR3 sequence is CASSLAQGSDGYTF. DNA for the CDR3: TGTGCCAGCAGCTTAGCCCAGGGGAGCGATGGCTACACCTTC.

The chain carries TRBV29-1 and TRBJ1-1; D is perhaps TRBD1 (5 bases). Germline CDR1 SQVTM, CDR2 ANQGSEA. The CDR3 runs to 13 residues. V was clipped by 3 bases and J by 3 bases, with 11 bases between them. CDR3 loop: CSVERRGDTEAFF. The CDR3 nucleotides read TGCAGCGTTGAGAGGCGGGGGGACACTGAAGCTTTCTTT.

The J gene is TRBJ1-2, the V gene TRBV29-1, with 8 bases identical to TRBD1. CDR3 length: 12 amino acids. Trimming took 6 bases from V and 7 from J; bases not matched to a gene: 7. Germline CDR1 SQVTM, CDR2 ANQGSEA. The CDR3 DNA reads TGCAGCGTCTATGACAGGGGCAGTGGCTACACCTTC. Encoded protein: CSVYDRGSGYTF.

The gene calls are TRBV15 and TRBJ1-3; TRBD1 aligns across 9 bases. V gave up 5 bases and J gave up 0 bases; unmatched junction bases: 8. The germline gives CDR1 LNHNV, CDR2 YYDKDF (reference sequence). CDR3 length equals 17 residues. The CDR3 coding sequence is TGTGCCACCAGCCTTCAGGACAGGGGTAACTCTGGAAACACCATATATTTT. This encodes CATSLQDRGNSGNTIYF.

The rearrangement joins TRBV23-1 to TRBJ2-1; no clear D. Being an ORF, TRBV23-1 has a function that is uncertain. The length of the CDR3 is 14 residues. Deletions cut 3 bases from V and 7 bases from J, with 13 bases between. In nucleotides, the CDR3 is TGCGCCAGCAGTCACCAGGCCATTCCAAATGAGCAGTTCTTC. It codes for CASSHQAIPNEQFF.

The chain couples TRBV29-1 to TRBJ2-2; D may be TRBD1 (6 bases). The germline V gene encodes CDR1 SQVTM and CDR2 ANQGSEA. CDR3 length: 14 amino acids. V was shortened by 2 bases and J by 4 bases, with 11 bases between the two germline ends. This CDR3 reads CSVENRVGTGELFF. For the CDR3, the DNA is TGCAGCGTTGAAAACAGGGTGGGCACCGGGGAGCTGTTTTTT.

The chain uses TRBV4-3 and TRBJ2-5; 10 bases map to TRBD2. The V and J ends lost 1 base and 8 bases, in that order; junction bases with no gene match: 16. This CDR3 spans 18 amino acids. CDR1 and CDR2 from the germline V gene are LGHNA and YSLEER. As DNA, the CDR3 is TGCGCCAGCAGCCAAGGCGCGGGGGCTAGCGGGGGCCAGTATACCCAGTACTTC. It specifies CASSQGAGASGGQYTQYF.

This chain joins TRBV7-9 and TRBJ1-2; D ambiguous. This CDR3 spans 13 amino acids. Trimming took off 2 bases at V and 2 bases at J, with 6 bases between the two ends. Germline V gives CDR1 SEHNR, CDR2 FQNEAQ (reference sequence). DNA for the CDR3: TGTGCCAGCAGCTTACTAGGGAACTATGGCTACACCTTC. Protein sequence: CASSLLGNYGYTF.

This chain joins TRBV6-1 and TRBJ1-3; no definite D call. CDR3 length: 15 residues. The V end was cut by 1 base, the J end by 0 bases, with 7 bases between. Germline lookup yields CDR1 MNHNS and CDR2 SASEGT. The CDR3 DNA follows: TGTGCCAGCAGTGAAGGTTGGACCTCTGGAAACACCATATATTTT. This translates into CASSEGWTSGNTIYF.

The chain carries TRBV19 and TRBJ2-7; D perhaps matches TRBD2 (6 bases). V was clipped by 1 base and J by 1 base, with 11 bases between them. The CDR3 covers 15 residues. The germline gives CDR1 LNHDA, CDR2 SQIVND (reference sequence). The CDR3 DNA follows: TGTGCCAGTAGTATAGGAGTGGGGAGGTCCTACGAGCAGTACTTC. This codes for CASSIGVGRSYEQYF.

This CDR3 reads CASSDLSRGGPQQLTGELFF. CDR3 DNA sequence: TGCGCCAGCAGCGACTTAAGTAGGGGGGGCCCCCAACAACTCACCGGGGAGCTGTTTTTT. V gene TRBV4-3 combines with J gene TRBJ2-2; the D gene is possibly TRBD2 (7 bases). The CDR3 loop spans 20 amino acids. V lost 5 bases, J lost 4 bases, and 29 bases lay in between. The germline CDR1 and CDR2 sequences are LGHNA and YSLEER.

V and J are TRBV7-3 and TRBJ2-2; D call uncertain. The CDR3 length is 12 residues. Between the trimmed V and J ends, which lost 5 bases and 6 bases, there was a span of 7 bases. Germline CDR1 and CDR2: SGHTA and FQGTGA. The CDR3 loop is CASSLLPGELFF. For the CDR3, the DNA is TGTGCCAGCAGCCTGCTACCCGGGGAGCTGTTTTTT.

V is TRBV5-1 and J is TRBJ1-2; 7 nucleotides align to TRBD1. This CDR3 spans 14 amino acids. The germline gives CDR1 SGHRS, CDR2 YFSETQ. Trimming at V came to 5 bases and at J to 2 bases, leaving 6 bases not matched to a gene. CDR3 residues: CASRAQGTNYGYTF. The CDR3 DNA reads as TGCGCCAGCAGGGCACAGGGGACAAACTATGGCTACACCTTC.

The chain uses TRBV12-3 or TRBV12-4 and TRBJ1-1; no firm D call. The CDR3 consists of 11 residues. The V end was cut by 5 bases, the J end by 7 bases, with 8 bases between. The CDR3 spells CASSPGFEAFF. The CDR3 DNA sequence: TGTGCCAGCAGTCCGGGATTTGAAGCTTTCTTT.

The rearrangement links TRBV7-2 to TRBJ1-1; D is possibly TRBD1 (5 bases). Deletions cut 4 bases from V and 1 base from J, with 10 bases between. The CDR3 length is 14 residues. Germline V gives CDR1 SGHTA, CDR2 FQGNSA. CDR3 nucleotide sequence: TGTGCCAGCAGCTCTACGGGGGGGAACACTGAAGCTTTCTTT. Encoded protein: CASSSTGGNTEAFF.

The chain recombines TRBV7-8 with TRBJ2-7, with 11 bases fitting TRBD1. CDR3 length: 16 amino acids. Germline trimming cut 4 bases from V and 6 bases from J; bases unmatched to any gene: 11. The germline CDR1 and CDR2 sequences are SGHVS and FQNEAQ. CDR3: CASSSPGQGVSREQYF. As DNA, the CDR3 is TGTGCCAGCAGCTCACCGGGACAGGGGGTTTCGCGCGAGCAGTACTTC.

J is TRBJ1-5 and V is TRBV18; 8 bases are a match to TRBD1. This CDR3 contains 17 residues. The trim removed 2 bases at V and 3 bases at J, leaving 9 bases unmatched. Germline CDR1 and CDR2: KGHSH and LQKENI. Written as DNA, the CDR3 is TGTGCCAGCTCACCAATGGAGCAGACAGGGGACAATCAGCCCCAGCATTTT. It encodes CASSPMEQTGDNQPQHF. Based on the CDR3 plus reference TRBV18 and TRBJ1-5, the full variable domain is NAGVMQNPRHLVRRRGQEARLRCSPMKGHSHVYWYRQLPEEGLKFMVYLQKENIIDESGMPKERFSAEFPKEGPSILRIQQVVRGDSAAYFCASSPMEQTGDNQPQHFGDGTRLSIL.

The chain combines TRBV5-1 with TRBJ2-2; D unresolved. Germline loops: CDR1 SGHRS, CDR2 YFSETQ. The CDR3 is 15 residues long. V lost 0 bases, J lost 2 bases, and 8 bases lay in between. CDR3 region: CASSLVAENTGELFF. DNA of the CDR3: TGCGCCAGCAGCTTGGTGGCAGAAAACACCGGGGAGCTGTTTTTT.

This sequence joins TRBV5-6 and TRBJ1-2, with D tentatively TRBD1 (5 bases). Germline lookup yields CDR1 SGHDT and CDR2 YYEEEE. V lost 3 bases and J lost 8, with 17 bases in between. This CDR3 region has 14 residues. CDR3 in DNA: TGTGCCAGCAGCTCCCCCGGCAGGGAATACGGCTACACCTTC. Amino acids: CASSSPGREYGYTF. The full variable domain, its missing parts supplied by reference TRBV5-6 and TRBJ1-2, is DAGVTQSPTHLIKTRGQQVTLRCSPKSGHDTVSWYQQALGQGPQFIFQYYEEEERQRGNFPDRFSGHQFPNYSSELNVNALLLGDSALYLCASSSPGREYGYTFGSGTRLTVV.

The chain couples TRBV19 to TRBJ2-2; possibly TRBD1 or TRBD2 for D (6 bases each). This CDR3 contains 15 residues. V lost 7 bases and J lost 4, with 16 bases in between. Germline V gives CDR1 LNHDA, CDR2 SQIVND (reference sequence). The CDR3 spells CASTGAIPGTGELFF. The CDR3 coding sequence is TGTGCCAGTACGGGGGCGATACCGGGCACCGGGGAGCTGTTTTTT.

This chain uses TRBV19 with TRBJ1-1; D gene uncertain. The CDR3 consists of 13 residues. CDR1 and CDR2 (germline): LNHDA, SQIVND (reference sequence). V gave up 4 bases and J gave up 5 bases, with 11 bases separating them. CDR3 DNA: TGTGCCAGTAGTAAAGCCAGACCGACTGAAGCTTTCTTT. Encoded protein: CASSKARPTEAFF.

This clone has only one observation. V usage is TRBV12-2 and J usage is TRBJ2-7; the table names TRBD1, a call not compared with the DNA. TRBV12-2 is an annotated pseudogene. The length of the CDR3 is 12 residues. In nucleotides, the CDR3 is TGTGCAAGTCGCGGGGACAATGACGAGCAGTACTTC. Translating gives CASRGDNDEQYF.